One sample yielded the 20 T cell receptor beta chains listed below, sequenced in a study of blood T cell repertoires in COVID-19. Produced via immunoSEQ multiplex PCR; TCRdb's table is partial and in-frame only. The sample has more than 300,000 clones; about 85% are singletons. The sample consisted of PBMCs or T cells enriched from blood (not recorded which). These receptor sequences come from a woman younger than 45 who had recovered from COVID-19.

This clone has only a few counts. The J gene is TRBJ1-6, the V gene TRBV5-4, with D unclear. Germline CDR1 is SGHNT and CDR2 is YYREEE (reference sequence). The CDR3 runs to 15 residues. V lost 9 bases, J lost 0 bases, and 13 bases lay in between. CDR3 in amino acids: CATQVGSSYNSPLHF. As DNA, the CDR3 is TGTGCCACCCAAGTTGGGAGCTCCTATAATTCACCCCTCCACTTT.

This clone appeared a few times. The chain links TRBV4-1 to TRBJ1-1, with D uncertain. In germline, CDR1 is MGHRA, CDR2 YSYEKL. V lost 2 bases and J lost 1, with 5 bases in between. CDR3 size: 13 residues. CDR3 protein: CASSQTPNTEAFF. In DNA, the CDR3 is TGCGCCAGCAGCCAAACACCGAACACTGAAGCTTTCTTT.

The chain uses TRBV30 and TRBJ1-2; 10 positions match TRBD1. Germline V gene data show CDR1 as GTSNPN and CDR2 as SVGIG (reference sequence). The CDR3 is 13 residues long. J gave up 8 bases and V 4 bases, and 7 bases lay outside the gene matches. The CDR3 reads CAWTTGGVAGYTF. The CDR3 coding sequence is TGTGCCTGGACGACAGGGGGCGTTGCAGGCTACACCTTC. Full variable domain (missing parts from reference TRBV30 and TRBJ1-2): SQTIHQWPATLVQPVGSPLSLECTVEGTSNPNLYWYRQAAGRGLQLLFYSVGIGQISSEVPQNLSASRPQDRQFILSSKKLLLSDSGFYLCAWTTGGVAGYTFGSGTRLTVV.

This chain joins TRBV30 and TRBJ1-1; D gene unclear. This CDR3 is built from 14 residues. The germline V gene has CDR1 GTSNPN and CDR2 SVGIG (reference sequence). Trimming stripped 4 bases from V and 0 bases from J, with 12 bases between. The CDR3 spells CAWTIDPMNTEAFF. In DNA, the CDR3 is TGTGCCTGGACGATAGATCCTATGAACACTGAAGCTTTCTTT.

The chain is built from TRBV28 and TRBJ1-2, with TRBD1 identical over 7 bases. The V segment lost 6 bases and the J segment 8 bases; nucleotides outside the gene matches: 12. CDR3 size: 14 residues. Germline V CDR1 and CDR2: MDHEN, SYDVKM. The CDR3 reads CASSKPDRVWGYTF. As DNA, the CDR3 is TGTGCCAGCAGCAAACCCGACAGGGTTTGGGGCTACACCTTC.

The chain is built from TRBV11-3 and TRBJ2-1; D unclear. The CDR3 covers 13 residues. V lost 3 bases, J lost 4 bases, and 7 bases lay in between. Germline CDR1 is SGHNT and CDR2 is YENEEA. CDR3 sequence (DNA): TGTGCCAGCAGCTTCCAGGATTACAATGAGCAGTTCTTC. The encoded protein is CASSFQDYNEQFF.

This chain uses TRBV21-1 with TRBJ1-5; the table's D call, TRBD1, was not checked against the DNA. TRBV21-1 is shown as a pseudogene. The CDR3 spans 15 residues. The CDR3 is CASRGEQGDNQPQHF. As DNA, the CDR3 is TGTGCCAGCAGGGGGGAGCAGGGGGACAATCAGCCCCAGCATTTT.

This chain uses TRBV6-5 with TRBJ1-1, with D perhaps matching TRBD1 (5 bases). Germline V gene data show CDR1 as MNHEY and CDR2 as SVGAGI. The CDR3 sequence is 13 residues long. Trimming stripped 6 bases from V and 6 bases from J, with 14 bases between. The CDR3 region is CASSPDNLAEAFF. For the CDR3, the DNA is TGTGCCAGCAGCCCGGACAACTTGGCTGAAGCTTTCTTT.

This chain joins TRBV7-8 and TRBJ1-1, with D possibly TRBD1 on 6 matching bases. The CDR3 covers 14 residues. Germline CDR1 SGHVS, CDR2 FQNEAQ. The CDR3, as DNA: TGTGCTCTATCCCCAACAGGGTCGAACACTGAAGCTTTCTTT. It codes for CALSPTGSNTEAFF.

The chain uses TRBV6-5 and TRBJ2-7; 8 nucleotides match TRBD2. V shed 4 bases, J shed 3 bases, and the junction held 11 bases outside the gene matches. CDR1 is MNHEY and CDR2 is SVGAGI in the germline V gene. The CDR3 covers 16 residues. The chain's CDR3 is CASSSPGVAGIYEQYF. CDR3 nucleotide sequence: TGTGCCAGCAGTTCCCCGGGGGTAGCGGGGATCTACGAGCAGTACTTC.

This rearrangement joins TRBV2 to TRBJ1-6; the match to TRBD1 covers 7 bases. Germline CDR1 reads SNHLY; CDR2 reads FYNNEI. The CDR3 contains 13 residues. J was trimmed by 7 bases and V by 11 bases; bases with no gene match: 8. The chain's CDR3 is CASSGTDNSPLHF. Here the CDR3 DNA reads TGTGCCTCCTCCGGGACAGACAATTCACCCCTCCACTTT.

The chain employs TRBV6-5 and TRBJ1-1, with a weak D call TRBD1 (5 bases). Trimming stripped 11 bases from V and 5 bases from J, with 12 bases between. This CDR3 comprises 11 residues. CDR1 is MNHEY and CDR2 is SVGAGI in the germline V gene. The CDR3 bases are TGTGCCGCCTCGGGGGGTACTGAAGCTTTCTTT. Translated, it gives CAASGGTEAFF.

The table lists this clone with a count of one. This chain links TRBV29-1 with TRBJ1-2; TRBD1 agrees at 7 bases. V gave up 4 bases and J gave up 2 bases; unmatched junction bases: 10. There are 15 residues in the CDR3. Per the germline V gene, CDR1 is SQVTM and CDR2 is ANQGSEA. This CDR3 reads CSVGAVAGGNYGYTF. The CDR3 DNA sequence: TGCAGCGTTGGGGCGGTGGCAGGGGGGAACTATGGCTACACCTTC.

About this clone itself: Distinct nucleotide sequences in the sample also encode this CDR3. Here the CDR3 DNA reads TGTGCCAGCAGCTTGGGACAGAACACTGAAGCTTTCTTT. Its translation is CASSLGQNTEAFF. This rearrangement joins TRBV11-3 to TRBJ1-1, with D possibly TRBD1 on 6 matching bases. Between the trimmed V and J ends, which lost 3 bases and 1 base, there was a span of 6 bases. CDR1 and CDR2 (germline): SGHNT, YENEEA. This CDR3 spans 13 amino acids. Complete variable domain (other parts from reference TRBV11-3 and TRBJ1-1): EAGVVQSPRYKIIEKKQPVAFWCNPISGHNTLYWYLQNLGQGPELLIRYENEEAVDDSQLPKDRFSAERLKGVDSTLKIQPAELGDSAVYLCASSLGQNTEAFFGQGTRLTVV.

This chain uses TRBV11-2 with TRBJ1-4, with TRBD1 as a possible D gene (5 bases). V shed 1 base and J shed 4 bases, with 10 bases lying between them. The CDR3 loop spans 15 amino acids. Germline V gene lookup returns CDR1 SGHAT and CDR2 FQNNGV. CDR3: CASSLGPGNNEKLFF. The CDR3 bases are TGTGCCAGCAGCTTAGGGCCAGGGAATAATGAAAAACTGTTTTTT. Based on the CDR3 plus reference TRBV11-2 and TRBJ1-4, the full variable domain is EAGVAQSPRYKIIEKRQSVAFWCNPISGHATLYWYQQILGQGPKLLIQFQNNGVVDDSQLPKDRFSAERLKGVDSTLKIQPAKLEDSAVYLCASSLGPGNNEKLFFGSGTQLSVL.

The chain recombines TRBV19 with TRBJ1-4; perhaps TRBD1 as D (6 bases). The CDR3 contains 13 residues. Germline V CDR1 and CDR2: LNHDA, SQIVND (reference sequence). Trimming removed 1 base at V and 15 bases at J, with 15 bases between. CDR3 coding DNA: TGTGCCAGTAGTATAGGAAGGGGGATGCCGGTGTTTTTT. It yields the protein CASSIGRGMPVFF.

The chain joins TRBV27 to TRBJ2-7; no firm D call. Germline values: CDR1 MNHEY, CDR2 SMNVEV (reference sequence). The CDR3 runs to 13 residues. V lost 5 bases and J 0 bases, leaving 8 bases between the germline ends. CDR3 sequence reads: CASSPYFSYEQYF. As DNA, the CDR3 is TGTGCCAGCAGTCCATACTTCTCCTACGAGCAGTACTTC.

The J gene is TRBJ2-7, the V gene TRBV3-1 (or the pseudogene TRBV3-2); TRBD2 aligns across 9 bases. Germline trimming cut 1 base from V and 2 bases from J; bases unmatched to any gene: 6. The germline V gene has CDR1 LGHDT and CDR2 YNNKEL (reference sequence). The CDR3 loop spans 16 amino acids. CDR3 sequence reads: CASSQAGSGGPYEQYF. In DNA, the CDR3 is TGTGCCAGCAGCCAAGCTGGTAGCGGGGGCCCCTACGAGCAGTACTTC.

This sequence joins TRBV6-6 and TRBJ1-5; tentative D call: TRBD1 (5 bases). The CDR3 has 15 amino acids. V was clipped by 2 bases and J by 2 bases, with 10 bases between them. The germline CDR1 and CDR2 sequences are MNHNY and SVGAGI (reference sequence). The CDR3 region is CASSYQSRGNQPQHF. The DNA of the CDR3 is TGTGCCAGCAGTTACCAGAGCAGGGGCAATCAGCCCCAGCATTTT.

This sequence joins TRBV5-5 and TRBJ2-3, with 8 bases that match TRBD1. The ends lost 0 bases at V and 2 bases at J; junction bases unmatched: 8. This CDR3 has 17 amino acids. From germline, CDR1 is SGHKS and CDR2 YYEKEE (reference sequence). The CDR3 region is CASSLAAAGGSTDTQYF. DNA for the CDR3: TGTGCCAGCAGCTTGGCCGCGGCAGGGGGCTCCACAGATACGCAGTATTTT.